This T cell receptor beta chain was documented in a study of OX40 agonist ivuxolimab in advanced cancers. Background on the whole study: Ivuxolimab was a fully human IgG2 agonistic monoclonal antibody targeting the costimulatory receptor OX40 (CD134). Intravenous ivuxolimab was administered to patients every 2 weeks at six dose levels: 0.01, 0.1, 0.3, 1.5, 3 and 10 mg/kg. Among the roughly 50 dose-escalation patients, some 20 had hepatocellular carcinoma, 15 melanoma, 9 renal cell carcinoma and 9 head and neck cancer. In the dose-escalation cohort, 70% to 90% of patients were male, and the mean age was 60 years with a range of roughly 20 to 85. Patients were allowed to have had prior anti-PD-1, anti-PD-L1 or anti-CTLA-4 therapy, and 40% to 45% of the dose-escalation patients had previously received checkpoint inhibitors. Three dose-escalation patients achieved partial responses, one with hepatocellular carcinoma and two with cutaneous melanoma. The purpose of peripheral TCRbeta sequencing was to test whether ivuxolimab changed TCR sequence diversity and led to clonal T-cell expansion. The paper covers the monotherapy dose-escalation part of the phase I ivuxolimab trial, which included N = 52 patients. What the authors observed across the whole study: Partial responders in the 0.1-3.0 mg/kg groups had among the lowest normalized peripheral clonal expansion, especially among CD8+ T cells. After ivuxolimab, CD8+ T cells had more expanded clones than CD4+ T cells on average. Low levels of normalized T-cell clonal expansion were also seen in some nonresponding patients. Clonal expansion of both CD4+ and CD8+ blood T cells was observed from baseline to week 6 at doses 0.1 to 3.0 mg/kg. The antigen specificity of the peripheral T cells that underwent clonal expansion was not determined.

Genomic DNA was extracted from sorted cells for sequencing of the TCRbeta CDR3 region. The immunoSEQ Assay was used for sequencing of TCRbeta CDR3 regions. TCRdb carries this immuneACCESS record with in-frame sequences only. Its versions omit some clonotypes, under half of them owing to an unresolved V gene in the studies checked, with the rest unexplained. The sample data list 100,000 or so clones, and roughly 87% of these were observed just once. Of the sample, around 0.3% falls within the top ten clones. For this clone: It lacks a known antigen. Base qualities were left out, and no much larger clone turns up one base away.

Per the germline V gene, SGHAT is the CDR1 and FQNNGV is the CDR2. The CDR3 measures 15 amino acids from cysteine to phenylalanine. Here the CDR3 DNA is all that survives: 45 bases in frame from base 1. Trimming at the junction amounts to 1 base on V and 5 bases on J, and the germline ends lie 13 bases apart. Patients with autoimmune disease history or receiving systemic immunosuppression were excluded from the trial. Peripheral blood for TCR sequencing was collected from all dose cohorts at baseline, on cycle 4 day 1, and on cycle 7 day 1. Samples came from an open-label, multicenter, first-in-human phase I dose-escalation trial of ivuxolimab. Adults with locally advanced or metastatic melanoma, renal cell, hepatocellular, or head and neck squamous cell carcinoma were enrolled in the trial. Before TCR sequencing, CD4+ T cells and CD8+ T cells were sorted from peripheral blood as separate populations.

The sequence joins TRBV11-2 to TRBJ2-3, with TRBD2 tentatively as D gene (7 bases match). The sequencing used CD4+ or CD8+ T cells sorted from blood, collected in a trial of the OX40 agonist ivuxolimab. The receptor was derived from an adult with an advanced solid tumor such as melanoma, head and neck, liver or kidney cancer. DNA sequence: TGTGCCAGCAGCTTAGGGCGGGGGCTCGGAGATACGCAGTATTTT. Its protein is CASSLGRGLGDTQYF. Supplemented by the reference TRBV11-2 and TRBJ2-3 proteins around the CDR3, the complete variable domain is EAGVAQSPRYKIIEKRQSVAFWCNPISGHATLYWYQQILGQGPKLLIQFQNNGVVDDSQLPKDRFSAERLKGVDSTLKIQPAKLEDSAVYLCASSLGRGLGDTQYFGPGTRLTVL.